These 11 T cell receptor beta chains came from one sample sequenced in a study of human T cells and chemical hapten exposure. TCRdb used MiXCR to reprocess the RACE reads, holding one entry per CDR3 protein. The table has 130,000 or so distinct CDR3 sequences, around 8.2% seen once. Described time point: healthy volunteer bleed at 2 weeks. Whole blood, unfractionated, served as the material for total RNA extraction. The sequenced sample was whole blood. Receptor source: a male donor in good health. Some clones in this sample may be carry-over from other donors' samples.

A few counts support this clonotype. The gene calls are TRBV14 and TRBJ2-7; D is unclear. This CDR3 is built from 15 residues. The V and J ends lost 4 bases and 6 bases respectively, with 19 bases between them. Germline V lookup: CDR1 SGHDN, CDR2 FVKESK. CDR3 sequence reads: CASSPFYELPSEQYF. The CDR3 coding sequence is TGTGCCAGCAGCCCTTTTTACGAACTTCCTTCCGAGCAGTACTTC.

This clonotype occurred many times. The chain has TRBV7-9 and TRBJ1-1; D is unclear. The CDR3 covers 11 residues. V lost 6 bases, J lost 5 bases, and 7 bases lay in between. Germline values: CDR1 SEHNR, CDR2 FQNEAQ (reference sequence). The CDR3 sequence: CASRQLTEAFF. In nucleotides, the CDR3 is TGTGCCAGCAGACAGTTGACTGAAGCTTTCTTT.

The chain joins TRBV5-1 to TRBJ1-2; D is possibly TRBD1 (5 bases). V lost 3 bases, J lost 4 bases, and 25 bases lay in between. Germline V lookup: CDR1 SGHRS, CDR2 YFSETQ. The CDR3 consists of 18 residues. The CDR3 DNA reads TGCGCCAGCAGCTCTCCGCGGCAGGGAAAGCGCGGTGGCTATGGCTACACCTTC. Protein: CASSSPRQGKRGGYGYTF.

This chain uses TRBV12-3 or TRBV12-4 with TRBJ1-5, with 7 bases fitting TRBD1. CDR3 length: 16 residues. J was trimmed by 6 bases and V by 5 bases; bases with no gene match: 13. This CDR3 reads CASSPFRQGRGQPQHF. DNA for the CDR3: TGTGCCAGCAGTCCATTTAGACAGGGTAGGGGTCAGCCCCAGCATTTT.

Ten or more counts support this clonotype. The V and J genes are TRBV20-1 and TRBJ2-1; no clear D gene. The CDR3 consists of 13 residues. Trimming took off 1 base at V and 5 bases at J, with 9 bases between the two ends. CDR1 is DFQATT and CDR2 is SNEGSKA in the germline V gene (reference sequence). The CDR3 sequence is CSARGKQNNEQFF. The CDR3 DNA sequence: TGCAGTGCTAGAGGAAAACAGAACAATGAGCAGTTCTTC.

The chain recombines TRBV19 with TRBJ1-5; no clear D gene. The CDR3 is made up of 15 amino acids. The germline V and J ends were trimmed by 5 bases and 2 bases, with 13 bases remaining between them. Germline CDR1 and CDR2: LNHDA and SQIVND (reference sequence). The CDR3 nucleotides read TGTGCCAGTAGTTACGGGGTCGACGGCAATCAGCCCCAGCATTTT. Its protein product is CASSYGVDGNQPQHF.

The chain links TRBV30 to TRBJ2-3, with D possibly being TRBD1 (5 bases). The CDR3 has 17 amino acids. V was shortened by 0 bases and J by 2 bases, with 18 bases between the two germline ends. The germline V gene encodes CDR1 GTSNPN and CDR2 SVGIG (reference sequence). CDR3 amino acids: CAWSVDSRAANTDTQYF. The CDR3 DNA reads as TGTGCCTGGAGTGTCGATTCCAGGGCGGCCAACACAGATACGCAGTATTTT.

This clonotype was counted only a few times. The chain links TRBV7-2 to TRBJ2-1; 7 bases are shared with TRBD1. The CDR3 spans 13 residues. Germline V lookup: CDR1 SGHTA, CDR2 FQGNSA. V lost 3 bases and J lost 7; bases outside the gene matches: 3. The CDR3 spells CASSFVQGNEQFF. In nucleotides, the CDR3 is TGTGCCAGCAGCTTCGTACAGGGGAATGAGCAGTTCTTC.

The chain links TRBV19 to TRBJ2-2; perhaps TRBD1 as D (5 bases). The CDR3 loop spans 14 amino acids. V lost 7 bases, J lost 7 bases, and 16 bases lay in between. CDR1 is LNHDA, CDR2 SQIVND, per germline (reference sequence). CDR3 sequence: CASTSRAGHGELFF. The CDR3 DNA reads as TGTGCCAGTACCTCACGGGCAGGGCACGGGGAGCTGTTTTTT.

This clonotype was recorded a few times. The rearrangement joins TRBV11-1 to TRBJ2-3, with TRBD1 as a possible D gene (5 bases). The CDR3 length is 15 residues. The germline V and J ends were trimmed by 3 bases and 7 bases, with 17 bases remaining between them. Germline V CDR1 and CDR2: SGHAT, FQDESV (reference sequence). CDR3 amino acids: CASSFRPGPMNTQYF. The DNA for the CDR3 is TGTGCCAGCAGCTTCCGGCCAGGGCCCATGAATACGCAGTATTTT.

V is TRBV27 and J is TRBJ2-1; maybe TRBD1 (5 bases). The CDR3 has 16 residues. Germline-derived CDR1 and CDR2 are MNHEY and SMNVEV (reference sequence). Deletions cut 8 bases from V and 0 bases from J, with 17 bases between. The CDR3 bases are TGTGCCAGCGGGTTGACAGACCTTAGCTCCTACAATGAGCAGTTCTTC. Protein sequence: CASGLTDLSSYNEQFF.